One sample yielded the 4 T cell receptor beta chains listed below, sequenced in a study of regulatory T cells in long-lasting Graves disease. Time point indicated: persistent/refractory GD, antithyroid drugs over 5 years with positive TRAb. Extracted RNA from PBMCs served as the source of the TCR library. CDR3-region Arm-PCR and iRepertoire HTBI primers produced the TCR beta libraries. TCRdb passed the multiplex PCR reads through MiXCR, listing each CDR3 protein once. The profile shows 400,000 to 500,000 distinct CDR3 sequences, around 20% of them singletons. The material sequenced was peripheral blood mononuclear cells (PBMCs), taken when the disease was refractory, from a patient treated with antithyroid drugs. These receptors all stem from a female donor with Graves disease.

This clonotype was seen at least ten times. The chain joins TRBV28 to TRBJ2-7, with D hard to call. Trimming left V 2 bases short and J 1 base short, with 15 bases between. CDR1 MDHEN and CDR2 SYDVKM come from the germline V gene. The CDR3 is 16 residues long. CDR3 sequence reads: CASSLEWGSISYEQYF. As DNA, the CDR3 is TGTGCCAGCAGTTTAGAGTGGGGATCCATTTCCTACGAGCAGTACTTC.

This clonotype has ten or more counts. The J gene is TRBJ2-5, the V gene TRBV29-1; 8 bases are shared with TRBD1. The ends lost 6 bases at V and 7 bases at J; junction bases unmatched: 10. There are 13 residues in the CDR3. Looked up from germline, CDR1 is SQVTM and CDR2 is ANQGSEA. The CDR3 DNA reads TGCAGCGTGATAACGGACAGGGACGGGACCCAGTACTTC. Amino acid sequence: CSVITDRDGTQYF.

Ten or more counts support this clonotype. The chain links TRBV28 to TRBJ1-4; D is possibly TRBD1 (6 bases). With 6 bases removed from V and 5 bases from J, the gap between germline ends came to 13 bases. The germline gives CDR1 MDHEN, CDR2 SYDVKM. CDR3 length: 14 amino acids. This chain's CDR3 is CASSQYRVNEKLFF. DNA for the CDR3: TGTGCCAGCAGCCAATACAGGGTGAATGAAAAACTGTTTTTT.

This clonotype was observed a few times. The CDR3, as DNA: TGTGCCAGCAGGGCCGGGACAGGGAGAGGCACTGAAGCTTTCTTT. Its translation is CASRAGTGRGTEAFF. The chain links TRBV12-3 or TRBV12-4 to TRBJ1-1; 9 nucleotides line up with TRBD1. Trimming cost V 6 bases and J 4 bases; bases outside gene matches: 9. This CDR3 has 15 residues.